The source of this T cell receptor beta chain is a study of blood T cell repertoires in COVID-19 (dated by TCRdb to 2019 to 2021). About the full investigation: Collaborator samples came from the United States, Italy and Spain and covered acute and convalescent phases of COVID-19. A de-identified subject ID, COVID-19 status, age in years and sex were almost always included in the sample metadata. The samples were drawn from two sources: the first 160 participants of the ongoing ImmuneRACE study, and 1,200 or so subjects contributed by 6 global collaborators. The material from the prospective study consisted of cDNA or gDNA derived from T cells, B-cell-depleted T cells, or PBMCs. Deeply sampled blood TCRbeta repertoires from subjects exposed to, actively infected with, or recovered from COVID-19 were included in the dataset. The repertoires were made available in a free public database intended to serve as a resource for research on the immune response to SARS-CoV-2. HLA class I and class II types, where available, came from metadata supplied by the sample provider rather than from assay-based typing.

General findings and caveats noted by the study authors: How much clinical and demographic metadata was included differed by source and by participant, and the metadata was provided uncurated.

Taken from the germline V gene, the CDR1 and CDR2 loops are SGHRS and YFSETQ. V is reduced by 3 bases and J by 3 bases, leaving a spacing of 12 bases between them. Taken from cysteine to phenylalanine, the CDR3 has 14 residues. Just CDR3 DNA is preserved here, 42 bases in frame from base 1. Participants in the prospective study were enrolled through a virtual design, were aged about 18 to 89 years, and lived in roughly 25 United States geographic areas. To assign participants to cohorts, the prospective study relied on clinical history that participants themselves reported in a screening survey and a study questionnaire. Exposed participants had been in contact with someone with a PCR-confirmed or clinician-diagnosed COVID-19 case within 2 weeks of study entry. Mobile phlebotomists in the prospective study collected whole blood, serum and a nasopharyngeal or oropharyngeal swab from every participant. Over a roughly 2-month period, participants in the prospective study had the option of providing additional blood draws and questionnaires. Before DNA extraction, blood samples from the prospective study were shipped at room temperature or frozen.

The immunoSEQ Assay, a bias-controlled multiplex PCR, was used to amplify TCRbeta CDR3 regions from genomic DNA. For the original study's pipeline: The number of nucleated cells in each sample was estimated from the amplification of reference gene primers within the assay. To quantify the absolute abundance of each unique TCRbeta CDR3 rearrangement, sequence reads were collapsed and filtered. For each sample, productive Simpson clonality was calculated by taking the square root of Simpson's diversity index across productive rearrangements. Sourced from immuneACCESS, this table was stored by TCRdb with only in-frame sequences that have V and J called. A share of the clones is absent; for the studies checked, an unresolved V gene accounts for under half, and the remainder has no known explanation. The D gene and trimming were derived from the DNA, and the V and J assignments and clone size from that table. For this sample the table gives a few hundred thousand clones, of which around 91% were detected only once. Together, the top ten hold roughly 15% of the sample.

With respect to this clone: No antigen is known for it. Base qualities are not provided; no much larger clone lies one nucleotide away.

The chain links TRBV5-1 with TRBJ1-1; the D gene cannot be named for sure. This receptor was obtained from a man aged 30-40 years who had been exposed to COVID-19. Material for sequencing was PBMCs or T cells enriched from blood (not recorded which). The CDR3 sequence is CASSSGYLDTEAFF. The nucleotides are TGCGCCAGCAGCTCGGGGTATCTCGACACTGAAGCTTTCTTT.